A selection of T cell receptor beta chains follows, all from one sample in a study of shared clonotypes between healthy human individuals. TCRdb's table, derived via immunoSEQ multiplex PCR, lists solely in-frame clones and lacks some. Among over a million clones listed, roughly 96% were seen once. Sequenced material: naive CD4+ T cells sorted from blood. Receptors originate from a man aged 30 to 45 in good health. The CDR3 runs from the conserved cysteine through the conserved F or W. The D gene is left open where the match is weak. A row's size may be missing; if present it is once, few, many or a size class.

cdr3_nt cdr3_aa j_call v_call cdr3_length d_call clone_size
TGTGCCAGCAGCCGATCCCTGACGGGCAGAAACACCATATATTTT CASSRSLTGRNTIYF TRBJ1-3 TRBV7-2 15 - -
TGTGCCAGCAGTCCTAGCGGGAGTTTATTGAATGAGCAGTTCTTC CASSPSGSLLNEQFF TRBJ2-1 TRBV27 15 TRBD2 -
TGTGCCAGCAGTGACAGGGTGGCCTATGGCTACACCTTC CASSDRVAYGYTF TRBJ1-2 TRBV2 13 - -
TGTGCCAGCAGCGTAGCCGGATCTCCGAATGAGCAGTTCTTC CASSVAGSPNEQFF TRBJ2-1 TRBV9 14 - -
TGTGCCAGCAGCACCGGAAGAGACAATGAGCAGTTCTTC CASSTGRDNEQFF TRBJ2-1 TRBV7-8 13 - -
TGTGCCAGCAGTTACAGGGTAGGAGAGACCCAGTACTTC CASSYRVGETQYF TRBJ2-5 TRBV6-6 13 - -
TGCGCCAGCAGTGAGAGCGGGAGGCCCTACGAGCAGTACTTC CASSESGRPYEQYF TRBJ2-7 TRBV10-1 14 TRBD2 -
TGTGCCAGCAGCCGAACCCTAACAGGGGACTCAGGGGAGACCCAGTACTTC CASSRTLTGDSGETQYF TRBJ2-5 TRBV5-4 17 - -
TGTGCCAGCTCCGCGGGGGAAATCAGGCGTACGCAGTATTTT CASSAGEIRRTQYF TRBJ2-3 TRBV6-5 14 TRBD2 once
TGTGCCAGCAGTTTGGCGGTCAGTACGCAGTATTTT CASSLAVSTQYF TRBJ2-3 TRBV28 12 - -
TGCGCCAGCAGCTTGGGAGGGGCCCCGTACCAAGAGACCCAGTACTTC CASSLGGAPYQETQYF TRBJ2-5 TRBV5-1 16 - once
TGTGCCAGCTCACCGACCCCGGGACTAGCGGGCAATGAGCAGTTCTTC CASSPTPGLAGNEQFF TRBJ2-1 TRBV18 16 TRBD2 -
TGCAGCCCGGTTACGGGGGTCCCTTACAATGAGCAGTTCTTC CSPVTGVPYNEQFF TRBJ2-1 TRBV29-1 14 - -
TGTGCCTGGAGTGGTAGCGAAAAAACCGGGGAGCTGTTTTTT CAWSGSEKTGELFF TRBJ2-2 TRBV30 14 - -
TGTGCCAGCAGCTTAGCGCGGTCGGGACAGTGGAACTATGGCTACACCTTC CASSLARSGQWNYGYTF TRBJ1-2 TRBV7-2 17 TRBD1 -
TGTGCCAGCTGGAGGGGGGCTGGAGAGCAGTACTTC CASWRGAGEQYF TRBJ2-7 TRBV28 12 - -
TGTGCCAGCAGTTTAAGCGGCTTCACAGATACGCAGTATTTT CASSLSGFTDTQYF TRBJ2-3 TRBV28 14 - -
TGTGCCAGCAGCGGTGGCTACGAGCAGTACTTC CASSGGYEQYF TRBJ2-7 TRBV28 11 - -
TGTGCCAGTAGGAAGACGGGACTCTCCTTGGATGAGCAGTTCTTC CASRKTGLSLDEQFF TRBJ2-1 TRBV19 15 - -
TGTGCCAGCAGCTTTTCGGCGAACACTGAAGCTTTCTTT CASSFSANTEAFF TRBJ1-1 TRBV5-5 13 - -
TGTGCCAGTAGTATGGACAGAGACACTGAAGCTTTCTTT CASSMDRDTEAFF TRBJ1-1 TRBV19 13 - -
TGTGCCAGCAGCCTTCGGACAGGGTGGACCGGGGAGCTGTTTTTT CASSLRTGWTGELFF TRBJ2-2 TRBV6-6 15 TRBD1 -
TGTGCCAGCAGCCCCCGCCGGACAGTTGCCGGGGCCAACGTCCTGACTTTC CASSPRRTVAGANVLTF TRBJ2-6 TRBV11-2 17 - -
TGCGCCAGCAGCCTTAACAATGAGCAGTTCTTC CASSLNNEQFF TRBJ2-1 TRBV5-1 11 - -
TGCGCCAGCAGCCCCGGGATAGAATACAATGAGCAGTTCTTC CASSPGIEYNEQFF TRBJ2-1 TRBV5-1 14 - -
TGTGCCAGCAGTTCTATACCCAGCTCCTACGAGCAGTACTTC CASSSIPSSYEQYF TRBJ2-7 TRBV27 14 - once
TGTGCCATCAGTGCGGTGCCCCGGAGCTACGAGCAGTACTTC CAISAVPRSYEQYF TRBJ2-7 TRBV10-3 14 - -
TGCAGCGTTGCATGGACTAGATACAATGAGCAGTTCTTC CSVAWTRYNEQFF TRBJ2-1 TRBV29-1 13 TRBD2 -
TGTGCCAGCAGCGTAGGGGATTTTAGGTCAACTAATGAAAAACTGTTTTTT CASSVGDFRSTNEKLFF TRBJ1-4 TRBV9 17 - -
TGTGCCAGCAGCCCGGATGCCCCAGGGGGGCCGGAGGAGCAGTACTTC CASSPDAPGGPEEQYF TRBJ2-7 TRBV7-2 16 - -
TGTGCCAGCAGTTCCGGGGCAGGGCAGTCCTCTGGAAACACCATATATTTT CASSSGAGQSSGNTIYF TRBJ1-3 TRBV28 17 - -
TGCGCCAGCAGTGGAGGCAGGCAAGAAAAACTGTTTTTT CASSGGRQEKLFF TRBJ1-4 TRBV10-1 13 - -
TGTGCCAGCAGCTTAGGCCCGAAAGGGTTTACCACCGGGGAGCTGTTTTTT CASSLGPKGFTTGELFF TRBJ2-2 TRBV7-3 17 - -
TGTGCTAGTGGTTCGGACCCTACACGAAATGAGCAGTTCTTC CASGSDPTRNEQFF TRBJ2-1 TRBV12-5 14 - -
TGCGCCAGCAGTGAGAGATTAGCGGGAGGGGAGCAGTTCTTC CASSERLAGGEQFF TRBJ2-1 TRBV10-1 14 TRBD2 -
TGTGCCAGCAGCTTAGGGCTTAGGGAAAACAATGAGCAGTTCTTC CASSLGLRENNEQFF TRBJ2-1 TRBV5-4 15 - -
TGTGCCAGCAGCTTAACTTCTCCAAGGAGCCAGCCCCAGCATTTT CASSLTSPRSQPQHF TRBJ1-5 TRBV7-2 15 - -
TGTGCCAGCAGCCTCACCGCTCCGGGACAGGGACGGACCGGGGAGCTGTTTTTT CASSLTAPGQGRTGELFF TRBJ2-2 TRBV7-6 18 TRBD1 once
TGTGCCAGCGGACGGGGCTGGGGTCAGCCCCAGCATTTT CASGRGWGQPQHF TRBJ1-5 TRBV27 13 - -
TGTGCCAGCAGCTTAGAGGGGGTAGGGGCCAACGTCCTGACTTTC CASSLEGVGANVLTF TRBJ2-6 TRBV7-2 15 - -
TGTGCCAGCAGGTACGGCGCGGGAGCCAACAATGAGCAGTTCTTC CASRYGAGANNEQFF TRBJ2-1 TRBV28 15 TRBD2 once
TGTGCCAGCAGCAGAGGGACTAACCTTGATACGCAGTATTTT CASSRGTNLDTQYF TRBJ2-3 TRBV11-2 14 TRBD2 -
TGTGCCAGCTCCAGGTGGGGGGCTACCGGGGAGCTGTTTTTT CASSRWGATGELFF TRBJ2-2 TRBV19 14 - once
TGTGCCAGCAGTTACAGACCAGAGAACTACGAGCAGTACTTC CASSYRPENYEQYF TRBJ2-7 TRBV6-6 14 - -
TGTGCCAGCAGTGAAGTGGGACTGAGATTGGGTGGTACGCAGTATTTT CASSEVGLRLGGTQYF TRBJ2-3 TRBV6-1 16 - -
TGTGCCAGCAGTGGGGTCGGGAGGAATAATGAGCAGTTCTTC CASSGVGRNNEQFF TRBJ2-1 TRBV25-1 14 TRBD2 -
TGTGCCAGCATCAAACTTAGCTCTGGAAACACCATATATTTT CASIKLSSGNTIYF TRBJ1-3 TRBV7-9 14 - -
TGTGCCAGCAGCGTAGTGGGAAGCGGGAGGGTGACCGGGGAGCTGTTTTTT CASSVVGSGRVTGELFF TRBJ2-2 TRBV9 17 TRBD2 -
TGTGCCAGTAGTATTGGCTGGAACACCGGGGAGCTGTTTTTT CASSIGWNTGELFF TRBJ2-2 TRBV19 14 - -
TGCGCCAGCAGTGAGTCCCCTTCGACAGGGTGGTACGAGCAGTACTTC CASSESPSTGWYEQYF TRBJ2-7 TRBV10-1 16 TRBD1 -
TGTGCCAGCAGCATCCGCAGAGAAGAGACCCAGTACTTC CASSIRREETQYF TRBJ2-5 TRBV7-2 13 - -
TGCGCCAGCAGCCCTACTAGCGGGCGCTCCTACAATGAGCAGTTCTTC CASSPTSGRSYNEQFF TRBJ2-1 TRBV5-1 16 TRBD2 -